These 25 T cell receptor beta chains originate from one sample sequenced in a study of blood T cell repertoires in COVID-19. Profiling relied on immunoSEQ multiplex PCR, and the TCRdb table lists in-frame clones only, not all of them. The table has 60,000 or so clones, 85% to 90% seen once; the top ten hold approximately 8.3%. The sample comprised peripheral blood. Receptor source: a human donor with active COVID-19. The donor label of this sample is uncertain.

The chain employs TRBV29-1 and TRBJ2-1; the match to TRBD2 covers 7 bases. The CDR3 loop spans 14 amino acids. The germline V gene has CDR1 SQVTM and CDR2 ANQGSEA. V was pared by 4 bases and J by 3 bases, with 6 bases of the junction left unmatched. The CDR3 region is CSVVPSGDYNEQFF. In DNA, the CDR3 is TGCAGCGTTGTACCCAGCGGGGACTACAATGAGCAGTTCTTC.

V gene TRBV18 combines with J gene TRBJ2-1; TRBD2 agrees at 14 bases. The germline CDR1 and CDR2 sequences are KGHSH and LQKENI. After removal of 4 bases from V and 2 bases from J, the junction contained 10 bases not matched to a gene. The CDR3 loop spans 19 amino acids. CDR3 residues: CASSLPTSGGAGPYNEQFF. DNA for the CDR3: TGTGCCAGCTCACTACCGACTAGCGGGGGGGCCGGCCCCTACAATGAGCAGTTCTTC.

The chain employs TRBV5-4 and TRBJ2-7; 8 bases line up with TRBD2. The CDR3 contains 15 residues. With V trimmed by 4 bases and J by 4 bases, 10 bases remained unmatched. CDR1 and CDR2 (germline): SGHNT, YYREEE (reference sequence). The CDR3 DNA sequence: TGTGCCAGCAGCGCCCGGGGGGGCGGAACTTACGAGCAGTACTTC. Translated, it gives CASSARGGGTYEQYF.

The rearrangement joins TRBV19 to TRBJ1-6, with a tentative D call TRBD1 (5 bases). Trimming removed 3 bases at V and 6 bases at J, with 12 bases between. The CDR3 length is 15 residues. CDR1 is LNHDA, CDR2 SQIVND, per germline (reference sequence). DNA of the CDR3: TGTGCCAGTAGTATGGGGAGGGGTAGTAATTCACCCCTCCACTTT. As protein: CASSMGRGSNSPLHF.

V and J are TRBV9 and TRBJ2-7; 7 nucleotides agree with TRBD2. The CDR3 is made up of 15 amino acids. In germline, CDR1 is SGDLS, CDR2 YYNGEE. The trim removed 0 bases at V and 2 bases at J, leaving 5 bases unmatched. CDR3 nucleotides: TGTGCCAGCAGCGTAGGGGAGGGACCTACCTACGAGCAGTACTTC. Translation gives CASSVGEGPTYEQYF.

The genes are TRBV7-8 and TRBJ1-2, with D perhaps TRBD1 (5 bases). The V gene lost 1 base and the J gene lost 6 bases, with 6 bases spanning the gap. Per the germline V gene, CDR1 is SGHVS and CDR2 is FQNEAQ. The CDR3 contains 12 residues. The CDR3 coding sequence is TGTGCCAGCAGCTTAGTAGGGGATGGCTACACCTTC. This translates into CASSLVGDGYTF.

This chain connects TRBV20-1 to TRBJ2-5, with TRBD2 matching 9 bases. Germline V gene sequence: CDR1 DFQATT, CDR2 SNEGSKA (reference sequence). The CDR3 runs 15 residues. The V segment lost 3 bases and the J segment 0 bases; nucleotides outside the gene matches: 5. The chain's CDR3 is CSASRTSVYQETQYF. In DNA form, the CDR3 reads TGCAGTGCTAGTCGGACTAGCGTTTACCAAGAGACCCAGTACTTC.

This clone was picked up a small number of times. The V gene is TRBV4-1, the J gene TRBJ1-6; TRBD1 might be the D (6 bases). Germline V CDR1 and CDR2: MGHRA, YSYEKL. V lost 0 bases and J lost 0, with 12 bases in between. This CDR3 is 18 amino acids long. CDR3 in amino acids: CASSQDLQGSSYNSPLHF. In nucleotides, the CDR3 is TGCGCCAGCAGCCAAGATCTGCAGGGGAGCTCCTATAATTCACCCCTCCACTTT.

V usage is TRBV11-2 and J usage is TRBJ1-6; unclear D gene. Trimming took 1 base from V and 10 from J, leaving 11 bases between them. Germline assignment: CDR1 SGHAT and CDR2 FQNNGV. The CDR3 spans 14 residues. As DNA, the CDR3 is TGTGCCAGCAGCTTAGGAGGGTATCGGTCACCCCTCCACTTT. The encoded protein is CASSLGGYRSPLHF.

The chain is built from TRBV7-9 and TRBJ2-5, with TRBD2 as a possible D gene (6 bases). The length of the CDR3 is 15 residues. The V and J ends lost 5 bases and 5 bases respectively, with 18 bases between them. CDR1 is SEHNR, CDR2 FQNEAQ, per germline (reference sequence). In DNA, the CDR3 is TGTGCCAGCAGCCTAAACCTCGGGCTAGCGGAGACCCAGTACTTC. Translated: CASSLNLGLAETQYF.

The V and J genes are TRBV7-9 and TRBJ1-2; D uncertain. The CDR3 is 14 amino acids. Germline CDR1 and CDR2: SEHNR and FQNEAQ (reference sequence). V was trimmed by 0 bases and J by 3 bases, leaving 8 bases between them. The CDR3 DNA reads TGTGCCAGCAGCTTAGCAGGGAGCGACTATGGCTACACCTTC. Protein: CASSLAGSDYGYTF.

V gene TRBV19 combines with J gene TRBJ2-3; TRBD2 agrees at 9 bases. CDR1 is LNHDA and CDR2 is SQIVND in the germline V gene (reference sequence). V shed 5 bases, J shed 3 bases, and the junction held 9 bases outside the gene matches. The CDR3 is 16 amino acids. The CDR3 region is CASSSLSGSRTDTQYF. The DNA for the CDR3 is TGTGCCAGTAGTTCCCTTAGCGGGAGTAGGACAGATACGCAGTATTTT.

The V call is TRBV6-6, the J call TRBJ1-6; 10 nucleotides match TRBD1. The CDR3 has 16 amino acids. The germline V gene has CDR1 MNHNY and CDR2 SVGAGI (reference sequence). The junction had 10 bases not matched to a gene; V was cut back by 6 bases and J by 8 bases. The CDR3 DNA follows: TGTGCCAGCAGACCCCTAGGGACAGGGGAATATTCACCCCTCCACTTT. Protein product: CASRPLGTGEYSPLHF.

J is TRBJ2-7 and V is TRBV5-1, with 7 bases identical to TRBD1. The CDR3 is 15 amino acids. J lost 2 bases, V lost 0 bases, and 5 bases had no gene match. Germline assignment: CDR1 SGHRS and CDR2 YFSETQ. CDR3 nucleotides: TGCGCCAGCAGCTTGGAGACAGGGTTTGCCTACGAGCAGTACTTC. It encodes CASSLETGFAYEQYF.

The CDR3 loop reads CRENQPQHF. CDR3 DNA sequence: TGCAGGGAGAATCAGCCCCAGCATTTT. The chain recombines TRBV20-1 with TRBJ1-5, with D unresolved. The CDR3 spans 9 residues. Germline CDR1 and CDR2: DFQATT and SNEGSKA (reference sequence).

This sequence joins TRBV27 and TRBJ2-1; 8 bases map to TRBD2. Losses at the gene ends were 6 bases for V and 6 bases for J; bases not matched to a gene: 4. The CDR3 is made up of 13 amino acids. Germline CDR1 is MNHEY and CDR2 is SMNVEV (reference sequence). CDR3 in amino acids: CASSPSGFNEQFF. The CDR3 coding sequence is TGTGCCAGCAGCCCTAGCGGGTTCAATGAGCAGTTCTTC.

The genes are TRBV5-6 and TRBJ2-7, with D possibly being TRBD1 (6 bases). Per the germline V gene, CDR1 is SGHDT and CDR2 is YYEEEE. Trimming removed 4 bases at V and 1 base at J, with 9 bases between. The CDR3 sequence is 13 residues long. The CDR3 protein is CASSADSSYEQYF. Written as DNA, the CDR3 is TGTGCCAGCAGCGCGGACAGTTCCTACGAGCAGTACTTC. The variable domain in full, with the rest retrieved from reference TRBV5-6 and TRBJ2-7, is DAGVTQSPTHLIKTRGQQVTLRCSPKSGHDTVSWYQQALGQGPQFIFQYYEEEERQRGNFPDRFSGHQFPNYSSELNVNALLLGDSALYLCASSADSSYEQYFGPGTRLTVT.

This clone occurred a few times. The chain couples TRBV19 to TRBJ2-7; the match to TRBD2 covers 10 bases. Germline loops: CDR1 LNHDA, CDR2 SQIVND (reference sequence). After removal of 9 bases from V and 5 bases from J, the junction contained 4 bases not matched to a gene. This CDR3 spans 12 amino acids. CDR3 DNA sequence: TGTGCCAGCTCCACTAGCGGGAACGAGCAGTACTTC. Encoded protein: CASSTSGNEQYF.

This sequence joins TRBV11-2 and TRBJ1-1; D remains unclear. Trimming removed 4 bases at V and 0 bases at J, with 6 bases between. The germline V gene encodes CDR1 SGHAT and CDR2 FQNNGV. The CDR3 is made up of 13 amino acids. This CDR3 is CASSSGLNTEAFF. CDR3 DNA: TGTGCCAGCAGCTCCGGTTTGAACACTGAAGCTTTCTTT.

The genes are TRBV30 and TRBJ2-1, with 9 bases matching TRBD2. The CDR3 contains 15 residues. V shed 2 bases and J 2 bases; nucleotides not matched to a gene: 4. Per germline, CDR1 GTSNPN and CDR2 SVGIG (reference sequence). CDR3 loop: CAWSRTSVAYNEQFF. The DNA of the CDR3 is TGTGCCTGGAGTCGGACTAGCGTAGCCTACAATGAGCAGTTCTTC.

The V and J genes are TRBV5-1 and TRBJ2-5, with 8 nucleotides matching TRBD1. The CDR3 loop spans 15 amino acids. CDR1 is SGHRS and CDR2 is YFSETQ in the germline V gene. Trimming at V came to 2 bases and at J to 2 bases, leaving 5 bases not matched to a gene. The CDR3: CASSLRDRRQETQYF. The CDR3 bases are TGCGCCAGCAGCTTACGGGACAGGCGTCAAGAGACCCAGTACTTC. Combining the CDR3 with reference TRBV5-1 and TRBJ2-5 gives the whole variable domain KAGVTQTPRYLIKTRGQQVTLSCSPISGHRSVSWYQQTPGQGLQFLFEYFSETQRNKGNFPGRFSGRQFSNSRSEMNVSTLELGDSALYLCASSLRDRRQETQYFGPGTRLLVL.

The chain joins TRBV9 to TRBJ2-2; no reliable D call. Trimming removed 0 bases at V and 1 base at J, with 7 bases between. CDR1 SGDLS and CDR2 YYNGEE come from the germline V gene. This CDR3 has 15 residues. As DNA, the CDR3 is TGTGCCAGCAGCGTAGCTCCGGGGAACACCGGGGAGCTGTTTTTT. Translation: CASSVAPGNTGELFF.

The chain recombines TRBV7-9 with TRBJ1-2, with D unclear. The CDR3 spans 10 residues. The germline gives CDR1 SEHNR, CDR2 FQNEAQ (reference sequence). V was pared by 9 bases and J by 6 bases, with 8 bases between. CDR3 in amino acids: CASEQDGYTF. The CDR3 DNA reads TGTGCCAGTGAGCAAGATGGCTACACCTTC.

The chain couples TRBV29-1 to TRBJ2-5, with TRBD2 identical over 13 bases. Germline V CDR1 and CDR2: SQVTM, ANQGSEA. Trimming took 3 bases from V and 2 from J; bases not matched to a gene: 15. The CDR3 has 19 amino acids. In DNA, the CDR3 is TGCAGCGTTGACATGCAGGGACTAGCGGGGACAGAACTACAAGAGACCCAGTACTTC. Protein: CSVDMQGLAGTELQETQYF.

This clone was counted a single time. CDR3 in amino acids: CASSSGADHGYTF. Here the CDR3 DNA reads TGTGCCAGCAGCTCAGGGGCGGACCATGGCTACACCTTC. This rearrangement joins TRBV5-6 to TRBJ1-2, with D possibly matching TRBD1 (6 bases). Germline lookup yields CDR1 SGHDT and CDR2 YYEEEE. The CDR3 spans 13 residues. Trimming took 3 bases from V and 6 from J, leaving 12 bases between them.